This entry concerns a single T cell receptor beta chain. The sample is drawn from a study of blood T cell repertoires in COVID-19. About the research overall: The United States, Italy and Spain were the sources of the acute and convalescent COVID-19 samples. From T cells, B-cell-depleted T cells, or PBMCs came the material, which was cDNA or gDNA.

The CDR3 has 14 amino acids. Germline trimming cut 6 bases from V and 3 bases from J; bases unmatched to any gene: 9. Germline assignment: CDR1 SGHRS and CDR2 YFSETQ. In the authors' workflow: Reference gene primers were amplified, and this amplification served to estimate nucleated cell counts. Clones were read by immunoSEQ multiplex PCR, and TCRdb kept only the in-frame ones, dropping some. V and J calls and clone size are given by that table; D and trimming were obtained from the DNA. The table shows 150,000 to 200,000 clones, with around 82% occurring only once. The sample comprised peripheral blood. The origin of this receptor is a woman in her sixties or seventies who had recovered from COVID-19. The chain employs TRBV5-1 and TRBJ2-7, with 7 bases that match TRBD1. CDR3 region: CASKTKGGIYEQYF. The CDR3 nucleotides read TGCGCCAGCAAAACAAAAGGGGGCATCTACGAGCAGTACTTC. The complete variable domain, with remaining parts taken from reference TRBV5-1 and TRBJ2-7, reads KAGVTQTPRYLIKTRGQQVTLSCSPISGHRSVSWYQQTPGQGLQFLFEYFSETQRNKGNFPGRFSGRQFSNSRSEMNVSTLELGDSALYLCASKTKGGIYEQYFGPGTRLTVT.